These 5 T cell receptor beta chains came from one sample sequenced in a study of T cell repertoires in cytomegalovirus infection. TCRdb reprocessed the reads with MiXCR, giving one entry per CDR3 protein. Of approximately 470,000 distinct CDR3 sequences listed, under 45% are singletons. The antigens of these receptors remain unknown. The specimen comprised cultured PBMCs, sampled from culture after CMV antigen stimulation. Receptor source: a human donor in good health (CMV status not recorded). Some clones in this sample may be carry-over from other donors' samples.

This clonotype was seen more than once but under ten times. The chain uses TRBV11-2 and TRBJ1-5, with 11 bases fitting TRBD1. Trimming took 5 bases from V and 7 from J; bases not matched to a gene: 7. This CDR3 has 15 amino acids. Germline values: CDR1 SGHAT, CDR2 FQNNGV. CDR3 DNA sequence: TGTGCCAGCAGCCCGCAGGGACAGGGGGACCAGCCCCAGCATTTT. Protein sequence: CASSPQGQGDQPQHF.

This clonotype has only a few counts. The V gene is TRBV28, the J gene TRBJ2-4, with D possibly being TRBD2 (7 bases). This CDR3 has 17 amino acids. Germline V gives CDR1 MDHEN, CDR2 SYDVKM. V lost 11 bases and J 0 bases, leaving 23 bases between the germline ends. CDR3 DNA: TGTGCCGCCGCCCCCCGGGGGGCAGGTGTAGCCAAAAACATTCAGTACTTC. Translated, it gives CAAAPRGAGVAKNIQYF.

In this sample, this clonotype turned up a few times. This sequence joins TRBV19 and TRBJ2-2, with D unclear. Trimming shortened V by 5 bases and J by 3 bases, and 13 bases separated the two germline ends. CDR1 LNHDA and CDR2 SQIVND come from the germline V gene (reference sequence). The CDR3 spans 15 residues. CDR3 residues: CASSFPTGYTGELFF. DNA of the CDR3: TGTGCCAGTAGTTTCCCGACCGGATACACCGGGGAGCTGTTTTTT. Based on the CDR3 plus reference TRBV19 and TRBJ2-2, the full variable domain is DGGITQSPKYLFRKEGQNVTLSCEQNLNHDAMYWYRQDPGQGLRLIYYSQIVNDFQKGDIAEGYSVSREKKESFPLTVTSAQKNPTAFYLCASSFPTGYTGELFFGEGSRLTVL.

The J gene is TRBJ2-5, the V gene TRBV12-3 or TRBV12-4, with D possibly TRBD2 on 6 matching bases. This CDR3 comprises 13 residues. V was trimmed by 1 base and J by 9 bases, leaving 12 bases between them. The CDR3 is CASSLGGGSAQYF. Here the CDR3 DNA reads TGTGCCAGCAGTTTAGGTGGAGGGTCGGCCCAGTACTTC.

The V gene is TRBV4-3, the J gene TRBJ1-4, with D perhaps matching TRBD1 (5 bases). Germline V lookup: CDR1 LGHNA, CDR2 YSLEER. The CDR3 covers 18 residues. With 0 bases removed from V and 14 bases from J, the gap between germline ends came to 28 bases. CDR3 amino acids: CASSQDSAGGALPRSLFF. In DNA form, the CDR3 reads TGCGCCAGCAGCCAAGATTCGGCCGGAGGGGCGTTACCTCGGAGTCTGTTTTTT.